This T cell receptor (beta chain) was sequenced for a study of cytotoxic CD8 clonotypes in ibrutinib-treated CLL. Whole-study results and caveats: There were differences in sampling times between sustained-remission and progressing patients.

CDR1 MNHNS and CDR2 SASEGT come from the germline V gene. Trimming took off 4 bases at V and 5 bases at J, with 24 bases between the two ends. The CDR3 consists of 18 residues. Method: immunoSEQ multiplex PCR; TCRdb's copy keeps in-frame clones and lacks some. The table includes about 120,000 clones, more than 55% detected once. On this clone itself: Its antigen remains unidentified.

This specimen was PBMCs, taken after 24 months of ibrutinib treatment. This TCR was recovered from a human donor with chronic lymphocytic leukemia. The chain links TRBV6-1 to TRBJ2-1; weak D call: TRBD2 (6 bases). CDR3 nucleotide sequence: TGTGCCAGCAGTGGGCGAGGGAGGCAGAGCCTACCAAACAATGAGCAGTTCTTC. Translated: CASSGRGRQSLPNNEQFF.